The following is a T cell receptor beta chain sequence with its context. This entry belongs to a study of T cells in Graves' hyperthyroidism and ophthalmopathy. Trimming took 6 bases from V and 0 from J, leaving 15 bases between them. The CDR3 has 16 amino acids. The source material, RNA transcripts, was used to amplify TCR beta CDR3 regions. When the TCR CDR3 underwent first-round RT-PCR, the HTBI primer set was used. TCRdb analysed the multiplex PCR reads with MiXCR anew, one entry per CDR3 protein. The table lists about 640,000 distinct CDR3 sequences, about 20% of them singletons. V is TRBV12-3 or TRBV12-4 and J is TRBJ1-3; D is unresolved. Specimen: blood. This clonotype was obtained from a man between 25 and 39 years old with Graves' ophthalmopathy. This CDR3 reads CASSSVVLTSGNTIYF. DNA of the CDR3: TGTGCCAGCAGCTCTGTCGTCCTTACCTCTGGAAACACCATATATTTT.